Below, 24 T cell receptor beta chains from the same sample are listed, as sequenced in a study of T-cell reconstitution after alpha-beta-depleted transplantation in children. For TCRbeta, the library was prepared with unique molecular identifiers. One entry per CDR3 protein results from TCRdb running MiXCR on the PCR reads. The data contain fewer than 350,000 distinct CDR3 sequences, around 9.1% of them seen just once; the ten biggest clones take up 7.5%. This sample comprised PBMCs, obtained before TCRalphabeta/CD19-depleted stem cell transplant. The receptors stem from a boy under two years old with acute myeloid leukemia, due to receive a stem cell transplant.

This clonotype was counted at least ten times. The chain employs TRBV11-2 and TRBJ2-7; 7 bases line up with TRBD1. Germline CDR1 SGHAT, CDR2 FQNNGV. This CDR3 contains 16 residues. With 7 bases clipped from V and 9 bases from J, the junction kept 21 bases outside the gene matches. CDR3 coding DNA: TGTGCCAGCACCTCAATATGGGACAGAGCCTACGAAGGGCAGTACTTC. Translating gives CASTSIWDRAYEGQYF.

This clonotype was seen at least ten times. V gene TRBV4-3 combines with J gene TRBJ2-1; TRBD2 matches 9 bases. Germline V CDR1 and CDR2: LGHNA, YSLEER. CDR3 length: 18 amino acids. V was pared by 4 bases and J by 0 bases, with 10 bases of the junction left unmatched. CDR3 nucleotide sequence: TGCGCCAGCAGCCCCAAACTAGCGGGCCTTAGCTCCTACAATGAGCAGTTCTTC. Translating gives CASSPKLAGLSSYNEQFF.

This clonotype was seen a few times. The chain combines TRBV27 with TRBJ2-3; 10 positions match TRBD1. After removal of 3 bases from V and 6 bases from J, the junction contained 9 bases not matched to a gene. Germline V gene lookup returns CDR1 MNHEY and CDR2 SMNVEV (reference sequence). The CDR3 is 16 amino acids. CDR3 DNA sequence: TGTGCCAGCAGTTTCTCTGACAGGGGGCAATCGGATACGCAGTATTTT. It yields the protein CASSFSDRGQSDTQYF.

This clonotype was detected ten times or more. CDR3 sequence: CAIMSGTGYEQYF. The CDR3 nucleotides read TGTGCCATCATGAGCGGGACAGGCTACGAGCAGTACTTC. The chain has TRBV10-3 and TRBJ2-7; a weak D match, TRBD1 (8 bases). Germline V lookup: CDR1 ENHRY, CDR2 SYGVKD. V was pared by 7 bases and J by 3 bases, with 13 bases between. This CDR3 contains 13 residues.

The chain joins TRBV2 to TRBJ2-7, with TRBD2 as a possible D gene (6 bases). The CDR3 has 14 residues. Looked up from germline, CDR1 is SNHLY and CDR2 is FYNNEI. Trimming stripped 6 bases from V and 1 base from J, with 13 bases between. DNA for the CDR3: TGTGCCAGCAGAACCGGGACTCCTTCCTACGAGCAGTACTTC. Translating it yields CASRTGTPSYEQYF.

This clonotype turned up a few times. The CDR3 DNA reads as TGTGCCAGCAGTGAAAGCTTTAGCCTAGCCAAAAACATTCAGTACTTC. This sequence encodes CASSESFSLAKNIQYF. This chain uses TRBV2 with TRBJ2-4; D is unclear. CDR1 and CDR2 (germline): SNHLY, FYNNEI. The CDR3 is 16 amino acids. V was pared by 2 bases and J by 0 bases, with 11 bases between. Full variable domain (rest looked up from reference TRBV2 and TRBJ2-4): EPEVTQTPSHQVTQMGQEVILRCVPISNHLYFYWYRQILGQKVEFLVSFYNNEISEKSEIFDDQFSVERPDGSNFTLKIRSTKLEDSAMYFCASSESFSLAKNIQYFGAGTRLSVL.

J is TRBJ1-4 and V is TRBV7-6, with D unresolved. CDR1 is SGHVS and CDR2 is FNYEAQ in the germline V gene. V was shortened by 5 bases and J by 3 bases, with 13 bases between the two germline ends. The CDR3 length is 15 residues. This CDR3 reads CASSPTPRANEKLFF. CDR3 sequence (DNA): TGTGCCAGCAGCCCGACTCCCCGGGCTAATGAAAAACTGTTTTTT.

The CDR3 loop reads CASSVLGGDIINYEQYF. The CDR3 region has the DNA TGTGCCAGCAGTGTCCTGGGGGGGGACATCATAAACTACGAGCAGTACTTC. This chain links TRBV6-5 with TRBJ2-7; D is perhaps TRBD2 (7 bases). Looked up from germline, CDR1 is MNHEY and CDR2 is SVGAGI. Trimming shortened V by 5 bases and J by 3 bases, and 23 bases separated the two germline ends. CDR3 size: 17 residues.

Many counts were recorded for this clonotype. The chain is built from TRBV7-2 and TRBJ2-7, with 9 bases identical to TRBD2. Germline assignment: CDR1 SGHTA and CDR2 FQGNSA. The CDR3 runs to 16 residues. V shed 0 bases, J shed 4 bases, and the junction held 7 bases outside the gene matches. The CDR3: CASSLALLAGVYEQYF. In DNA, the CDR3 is TGTGCCAGCAGCTTAGCTCTACTAGCGGGTGTATACGAGCAGTACTTC.

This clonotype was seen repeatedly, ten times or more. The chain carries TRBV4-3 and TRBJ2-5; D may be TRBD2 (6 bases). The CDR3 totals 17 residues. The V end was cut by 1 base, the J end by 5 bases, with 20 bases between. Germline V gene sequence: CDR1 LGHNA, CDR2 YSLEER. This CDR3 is CASSQGGVGAGGETQYF. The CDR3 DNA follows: TGCGCCAGCAGCCAAGGAGGTGTAGGGGCTGGGGGGGAGACCCAGTACTTC.

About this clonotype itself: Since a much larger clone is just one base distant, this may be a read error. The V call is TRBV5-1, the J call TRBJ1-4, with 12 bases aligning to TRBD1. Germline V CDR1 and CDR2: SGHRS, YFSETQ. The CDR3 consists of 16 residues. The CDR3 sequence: CASSMGQGATNENLFF. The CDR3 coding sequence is TGCGCCAGCAGCATGGGACAGGGGGCAACTAATGAAAACCTGTTTTTT.

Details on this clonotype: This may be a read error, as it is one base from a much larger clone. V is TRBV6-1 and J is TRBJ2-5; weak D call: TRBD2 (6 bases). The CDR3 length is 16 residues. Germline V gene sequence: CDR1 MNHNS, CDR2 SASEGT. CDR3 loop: CASTYLSGPKRGTQHF. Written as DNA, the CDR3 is TGTGCCAGCACCTACCTTAGCGGTCCTAAGCGTGGGACCCAGCACTTC.

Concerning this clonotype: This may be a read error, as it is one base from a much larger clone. The CDR3 nucleotides are TGTGCCAGCGGTTTAGCCCTCGGGCCCTACGAGCAGTACTTC. Translated: CASGLALGPYEQYF. J is TRBJ2-7 and V is TRBV27; unclear D gene. Germline V gene lookup returns CDR1 MNHEY and CDR2 SMNVEV (reference sequence). CDR3 length: 14 residues.

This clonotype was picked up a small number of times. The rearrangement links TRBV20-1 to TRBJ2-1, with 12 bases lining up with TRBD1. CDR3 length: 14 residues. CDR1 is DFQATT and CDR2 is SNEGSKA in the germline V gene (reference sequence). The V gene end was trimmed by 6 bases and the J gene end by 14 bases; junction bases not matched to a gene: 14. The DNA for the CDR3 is TGCAGTGCCGACCCCCGGGACAGGGGGCGTCGGGAGTTCTTC. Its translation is CSADPRDRGRREFF.

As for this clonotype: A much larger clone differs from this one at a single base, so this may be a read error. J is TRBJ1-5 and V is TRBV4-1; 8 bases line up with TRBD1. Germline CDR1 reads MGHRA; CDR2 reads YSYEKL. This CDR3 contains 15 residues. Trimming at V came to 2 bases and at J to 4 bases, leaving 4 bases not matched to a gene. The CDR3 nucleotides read TGCGCCAGCAGCCAAATGGACAGGGATAATCAGCCCCAGCATTTT. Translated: CASSQMDRDNQPQHF.

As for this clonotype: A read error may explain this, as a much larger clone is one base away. In DNA form, the CDR3 reads TGCAGTGCGCTCCGACTAGCGGGAGGCCACGAGCTGTACTTC. Protein product: CSALRLAGGHELYF. The V call is TRBV20-1, the J call TRBJ2-7; 13 bases are a match to TRBD2. CDR1 DFQATT and CDR2 SNEGSKA come from the germline V gene (reference sequence). This CDR3 has 14 amino acids.

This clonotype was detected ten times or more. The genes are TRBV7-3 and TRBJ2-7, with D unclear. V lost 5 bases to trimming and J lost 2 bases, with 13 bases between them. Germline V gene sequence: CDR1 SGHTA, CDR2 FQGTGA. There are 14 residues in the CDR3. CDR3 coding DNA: TGTGCCAGCAGCGTCTCCGGGCCCCCCTACGAGCAGTACTTC. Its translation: CASSVSGPPYEQYF.

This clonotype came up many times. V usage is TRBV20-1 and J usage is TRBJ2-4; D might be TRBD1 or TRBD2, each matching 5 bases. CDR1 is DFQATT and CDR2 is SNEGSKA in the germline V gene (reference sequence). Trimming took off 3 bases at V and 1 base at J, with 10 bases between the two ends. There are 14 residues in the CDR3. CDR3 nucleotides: TGCAGTGCTAGCGGGGCTCGGGCCAAAAACATTCAGTACTTC. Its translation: CSASGARAKNIQYF.

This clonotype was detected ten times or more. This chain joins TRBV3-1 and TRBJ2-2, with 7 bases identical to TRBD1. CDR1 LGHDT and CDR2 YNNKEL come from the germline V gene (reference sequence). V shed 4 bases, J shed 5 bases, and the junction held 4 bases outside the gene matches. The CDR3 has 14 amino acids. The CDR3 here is CASSLRTGTGELFF. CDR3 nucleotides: TGTGCCAGCAGCCTCAGGACAGGAACCGGGGAGCTGTTTTTT.

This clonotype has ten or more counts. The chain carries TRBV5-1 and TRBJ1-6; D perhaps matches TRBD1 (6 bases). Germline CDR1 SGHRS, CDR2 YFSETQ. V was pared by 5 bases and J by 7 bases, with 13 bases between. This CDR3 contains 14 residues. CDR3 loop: CASRFERGNSPLHF. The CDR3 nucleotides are TGCGCCAGCAGGTTCGAAAGGGGGAATTCACCCCTCCACTTT.

CDR3 in amino acids: CASSDYSYNEQFF. For the CDR3, the DNA is TGTGCCAGCAGCGATTACTCCTACAATGAGCAGTTCTTC. This chain joins TRBV27 and TRBJ2-1; D remains unclear. Between the trimmed V and J ends, which lost 6 bases and 0 bases, there was a span of 6 bases. The CDR3 has 13 residues. Looked up from germline, CDR1 is MNHEY and CDR2 is SMNVEV (reference sequence).

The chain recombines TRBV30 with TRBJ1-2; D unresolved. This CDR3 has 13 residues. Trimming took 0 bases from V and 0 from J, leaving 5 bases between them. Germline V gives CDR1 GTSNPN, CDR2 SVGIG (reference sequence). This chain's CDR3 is CAWSVLTNYGYTF. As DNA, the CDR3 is TGTGCCTGGAGTGTACTGACTAACTATGGCTACACCTTC.

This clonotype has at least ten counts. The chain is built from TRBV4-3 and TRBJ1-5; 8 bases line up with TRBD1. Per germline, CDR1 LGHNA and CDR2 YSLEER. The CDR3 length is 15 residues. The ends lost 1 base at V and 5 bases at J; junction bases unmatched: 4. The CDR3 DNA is TGCGCCAGCAGCCAAGTGGCAGGGGGCTATCAGCCCCAGCATTTT. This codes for CASSQVAGGYQPQHF.

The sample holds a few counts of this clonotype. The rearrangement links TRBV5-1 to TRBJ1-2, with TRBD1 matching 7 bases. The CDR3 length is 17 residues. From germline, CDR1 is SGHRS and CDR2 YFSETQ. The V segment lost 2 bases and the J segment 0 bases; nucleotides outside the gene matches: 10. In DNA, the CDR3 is TGCGCCAGCAGCTTTGTTCCGGAGACAGGGTCTAACTATGGCTACACCTTC. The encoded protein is CASSFVPETGSNYGYTF.